A single sample is the source of the 15 T cell receptor beta chains below, sequenced in a study of cytomegalovirus exposure and HLA in healthy donors. The PCR employed 60 Vbeta primers together with 13 Jbeta primers. Clones were read by immunoSEQ multiplex PCR, and TCRdb kept only the in-frame ones, dropping some. The sample contains approximately 130,000 clones, under 85% of which appear only once. Sample: PBMCs. These TCRs come from a boy younger than 18 in good health and CMV-seronegative.

The chain uses TRBV9 and TRBJ1-4; 7 nucleotides align to TRBD1. The CDR3 consists of 14 residues. The germline gives CDR1 SGDLS, CDR2 YYNGEE. Germline trimming cut 3 bases from V and 8 bases from J; bases unmatched to any gene: 7. The CDR3 spells CASSAPGQVEKLFF. CDR3 DNA sequence: TGTGCCAGCAGCGCCCCTGGACAGGTCGAAAAACTGTTTTTT.

This clone was found a few times. The V call is TRBV6-5, the J call TRBJ1-2; 10 nucleotides match TRBD1. CDR3 length: 13 residues. Germline-derived CDR1 and CDR2 are MNHEY and SVGAGI. The trim removed 5 bases at V and 6 bases at J, leaving 3 bases unmatched. CDR3 nucleotide sequence: TGTGCCAGCAGTGCAGGGACAGGGGATGGCTACACCTTC. Amino acids: CASSAGTGDGYTF.

In DNA, the CDR3 is TGTGCCAGCAGCCCATACGGACAGACAGAAGCTTTCTTT. This sequence encodes CASSPYGQTEAFF. The chain couples TRBV9 to TRBJ1-1; D perhaps matches TRBD1 (6 bases). The CDR3 consists of 13 residues. The germline V gene has CDR1 SGDLS and CDR2 YYNGEE. With 4 bases removed from V and 8 bases from J, the gap between germline ends came to 15 bases.

The V and J genes are TRBV6-6 and TRBJ1-4; 10 nucleotides agree with TRBD1. The CDR3 consists of 15 residues. Trimming at V came to 2 bases and at J to 10 bases, leaving 7 bases not matched to a gene. Germline CDR1 is MNHNY and CDR2 is SVGAGI (reference sequence). CDR3 coding DNA: TGTGCCAGCAGTTACCCCGGGACAGGGGCCATAAAACTGTTTTTT. Translation: CASSYPGTGAIKLFF.

This clone was seen once. This sequence joins TRBV5-1 and TRBJ2-1; 10 nucleotides match TRBD2. This CDR3 spans 16 amino acids. V shed 0 bases, J shed 4 bases, and the junction held 4 bases outside the gene matches. Looked up from germline, CDR1 is SGHRS and CDR2 is YFSETQ. The CDR3 reads CASSLGLAGSYNEQFF. For the CDR3, the DNA is TGCGCCAGCAGCTTGGGACTAGCGGGCTCGTACAATGAGCAGTTCTTC.

The V gene is TRBV6-9, the J gene TRBJ2-1; 10 positions match TRBD2. Trimming cost V 8 bases and J 14 bases; bases outside gene matches: 15. Germline V gene data show CDR1 as MNHGY and CDR2 as SVAAGI. The CDR3 contains 14 residues. CDR3 sequence reads: CASGNSGRQSRKFF. The DNA of the CDR3 is TGTGCCAGCGGTAATAGCGGGAGGCAGAGTCGGAAGTTCTTC.

V is TRBV27 and J is TRBJ2-2, with 11 bases identical to TRBD1. Germline CDR1 and CDR2: MNHEY and SMNVEV (reference sequence). The CDR3 runs to 15 residues. Unmatched junction bases numbered 6, after V lost 5 bases and J lost 7 bases. The CDR3 spells CASSPGQGAFGELFF. CDR3 bases: TGTGCCAGCAGTCCTGGACAGGGGGCGTTCGGGGAGCTGTTTTTT.

The chain has TRBV7-9 and TRBJ2-5, with 8 bases matching TRBD2. The ends lost 1 base at V and 5 bases at J; junction bases unmatched: 9. CDR3 size: 16 residues. Per germline, CDR1 SEHNR and CDR2 FQNEAQ (reference sequence). The CDR3 loop reads CASSLVAGTPWETQYF. The CDR3, as DNA: TGTGCCAGCAGCTTAGTAGCGGGGACACCATGGGAGACCCAGTACTTC.

On this clone itself: At the DNA level, this CDR3 is encoded by other sequences in the same sample as well. The chain links TRBV4-3 to TRBJ2-2; a weak D match, TRBD1 (5 bases). This CDR3 has 14 residues. CDR1 and CDR2 (germline): LGHNA, YSLEER. Trimming removed 0 bases from V and 4 bases from J, with 6 bases in between. In nucleotides, the CDR3 is TGCGCCAGCAGCCAAGATAGGGGCACCGGGGAGCTGTTTTTT. Residues: CASSQDRGTGELFF.

This chain links TRBV6-1 with TRBJ2-1; possible D gene TRBD2, 6 bases. The length of the CDR3 is 14 residues. Trimming took off 7 bases at V and 2 bases at J, with 12 bases between the two ends. CDR1 is MNHNS and CDR2 is SASEGT in the germline V gene. CDR3 residues: CASKKEGTYNEQFF. CDR3 nucleotides: TGTGCCAGCAAGAAGGAGGGAACCTACAATGAGCAGTTCTTC.

V and J are TRBV4-2 and TRBJ1-5; perhaps TRBD1 as D (5 bases). Germline CDR1 reads LGHNA; CDR2 reads YNFKEQ. V was shortened by 0 bases and J by 13 bases, with 13 bases between the two germline ends. This CDR3 contains 13 residues. The DNA of the CDR3 is TGTGCCAGCAGCCAAGATCCGGGGGAGTCTCAGCATTTT. Its protein is CASSQDPGESQHF.

The genes are TRBV29-1 and TRBJ1-1, with 10 bases identical to TRBD1. The CDR3 totals 16 residues. Germline values: CDR1 SQVTM, CDR2 ANQGSEA. V lost 7 bases and J lost 6; bases outside the gene matches: 17. CDR3 in DNA: TGCAGCGCTGGCGTTTTACCCGGGACAGGGGACCCTGAAGCTTTCTTT. This codes for CSAGVLPGTGDPEAFF. The whole variable domain, remainder taken from reference TRBV29-1 and TRBJ1-1, is SAVISQKPSRDICQRGTSLTIQCQVDSQVTMMFWYRQQPGQSLTLIATANQGSEATYESGFVIDKFPISRPNLTFSTLTVSNMSPEDSSIYLCSAGVLPGTGDPEAFFGQGTRLTVV.

V is TRBV7-6 and J is TRBJ1-5; D gene ambiguous. This CDR3 contains 15 residues. Germline loops: CDR1 SGHVS, CDR2 FNYEAQ. V lost 1 base and J lost 3, with 10 bases in between. The CDR3 reads CASSLGRSYNQPQHF. The CDR3 nucleotides are TGTGCCAGCAGCTTAGGCAGGTCTTACAATCAGCCCCAGCATTTT.

This chain links TRBV4-2 with TRBJ1-2, with 12 nucleotides matching TRBD1. The germline gives CDR1 LGHNA, CDR2 YNFKEQ. Trimming removed 4 bases from V and 8 bases from J; junction bases left unmatched: 11. The CDR3 totals 16 residues. The CDR3 protein is CASSRIPGQGAEGYTF. CDR3 coding DNA: TGTGCCAGCAGCCGGATCCCGGGACAGGGGGCGGAAGGCTACACCTTC.

The CDR3 bases are TGTGCCAGCAGCTTTTGGGCGACAGGGGGCGCCGAGCAGTACTTC. It yields the protein CASSFWATGGAEQYF. V gene TRBV5-6 combines with J gene TRBJ2-7; 10 nucleotides match TRBD1. Germline-derived CDR1 and CDR2 are SGHDT and YYEEEE. V lost 2 bases, J lost 6 bases, and 8 bases stayed unmatched. CDR3 length: 15 residues.